One sample yielded the 4 T cell receptor beta chains listed below, sequenced in a study of T-cell reconstitution after alpha-beta-depleted transplantation in children. Preparation of the TCRbeta library used unique molecular identifiers. TCRdb fed the PCR reads into MiXCR, producing one record per CDR3 protein. Among approximately 590,000 distinct CDR3 sequences listed, about 10% were seen once. The starting material was PBMCs from the stem cell graft donor, obtained from the stem cell graft. These receptors all come from a human donor who donated a stem cell graft to a child with acute myeloid leukemia.

The chain uses TRBV28 and TRBJ1-3; perhaps TRBD1 as D (5 bases). The CDR3 sequence is 15 residues long. The germline CDR1 and CDR2 sequences are MDHEN and SYDVKM. V was clipped by 8 bases and J by 0 bases, with 14 bases between them. DNA of the CDR3: TGTGCCAGCTCGGGGCCAGGGAGCTCTGGAAACACCATATATTTT. It encodes CASSGPGSSGNTIYF.

This clonotype turned up a few times. The chain employs TRBV11-1 and TRBJ2-5; D is unresolved. The CDR3 sequence is 11 residues long. Germline-derived CDR1 and CDR2 are SGHAT and FQDESV (reference sequence). Trimming stripped 7 bases from V and 3 bases from J, with 6 bases between. CDR3 amino acids: CASTGEETQYF. CDR3 sequence (DNA): TGTGCCAGCACAGGAGAAGAGACCCAGTACTTC.

This clonotype was seen a handful of times. J is TRBJ2-1 and V is TRBV2; 12 nucleotides align to TRBD2. The V gene's germline CDR1 is SNHLY and CDR2 FYNNEI. The CDR3 is 15 amino acids. J lost 8 bases, V lost 9 bases, and 11 bases had no gene match. The CDR3 DNA reads as TGTGCCAGGACTAGCGGGAGAGCGGGAGTCGATGAGCAGTTCTTC. It is translated as CARTSGRAGVDEQFF. Based on the CDR3 plus reference TRBV2 and TRBJ2-1, the full variable domain is EPEVTQTPSHQVTQMGQEVILRCVPISNHLYFYWYRQILGQKVEFLVSFYNNEISEKSEIFDDQFSVERPDGSNFTLKIRSTKLEDSAMYFCARTSGRAGVDEQFFGPGTRLTVL.

This clonotype came up a few times. CDR3 DNA: TGTGCCAGCAGGGGATCGACTAGCTTAAGTAGTATCGATACGCAGTATTTT. Translation gives CASRGSTSLSSIDTQYF. The chain combines TRBV6-2 or TRBV6-3 with TRBJ2-3; 7 bases fit TRBD2. J was trimmed by 6 bases and V by 6 bases; bases with no gene match: 18. CDR3 length: 17 residues. Germline V lookup: CDR1 MNHEY, CDR2 SVGEGT.